These 4 T cell receptor beta chains share one sample of origin, sequenced in a study of blood T cell repertoires in COVID-19. The data were produced by immunoSEQ multiplex PCR, yet TCRdb's version contains in-frame clones alone and is incomplete. The sample gives 100,000 to 110,000 clones, approximately 86% of which show up once; roughly 13% is in the top ten. The specimen sequenced was peripheral blood. These receptors came from a man aged 50-59 years with active or convalescent COVID-19.

V and J are TRBV13 and TRBJ1-2; tentative D call: TRBD1 (6 bases). Deletions cut 1 base from V and 7 bases from J, with 13 bases between. Germline V CDR1 and CDR2: PRHDT, FYEKMQ (reference sequence). This CDR3 has 14 amino acids. In DNA form, the CDR3 reads TGTGCCAGCAGCTTAGATTTGACAGGAGTTGGCTACACCTTC. The encoded protein is CASSLDLTGVGYTF.

This chain connects TRBV6-1 to TRBJ2-7; D remains unclear. The germline V gene encodes CDR1 MNHNS and CDR2 SASEGT. V shed 2 bases and J shed 0 bases, with 8 bases lying between them. CDR3 size: 14 residues. In DNA, the CDR3 is TGTGCCAGCAGTGAATTGGAGCGCTCCTACGAGCAGTACTTC. Its translation: CASSELERSYEQYF.

The chain employs TRBV20-1 and TRBJ1-2; 11 bases agree with TRBD1. Germline-derived CDR1 and CDR2 are DFQATT and SNEGSKA (reference sequence). The CDR3 consists of 11 residues. The chain's CDR3 is CRAGTGGGYTF. The CDR3 DNA reads as TGCAGGGCCGGGACAGGGGGTGGCTACACCTTC.

V usage is TRBV12-3 or TRBV12-4 and J usage is TRBJ1-2, with TRBD1 as a possible D gene (6 bases). This CDR3 contains 13 residues. Trimming pared 3 bases from V and 7 bases from J, leaving 12 bases between. CDR3 region: CASSFGLRGGYTF. The CDR3 DNA is TGTGCCAGCAGTTTCGGTCTCAGGGGTGGCTACACCTTC.